This T cell receptor (beta chain) stems from a study of blood T cells in healthy people across ages. General observations from the study: Roughly linear age-related decline in beta diversity appeared, significant by age roughly 40. Higher naive T cell percentage went strongly together with higher TCR beta diversity.

Germline CDR1 reads SGHTA; CDR2 reads FQGNSA. There are 14 residues in the CDR3. Trimming removed 8 bases at V and 0 bases at J, with 11 bases between. On this clonotype: Its target is not known.

A second PCR of about 7 to 12 cycles used a sample-barcoded 5' primer and a J-beta primer mix. Every cDNA molecule bore a tag from a template-switch adaptor containing 12 random nucleotides. Every sample gave at least 3 million paired-end reads containing CDR3. Each CDR3 protein gets one entry after TCRdb re-called the 5' RACE reads with MiXCR. The table shows 1.5 million to 2 million distinct CDR3 sequences, with 49% occurring only once. This clonotype originated in a woman aged 40 to 49 in good health. The gene calls are TRBV7-2 and TRBJ1-5, with D hard to call. Material for sequencing was blood. Written as DNA, the CDR3 is TGTGCCAGCGGCGCAGATTATAGCAATCAGCCCCAGCATTTT. It codes for CASGADYSNQPQHF.